This TCR beta chain was sequenced in a study of siplizumab effects on memory and regulatory T cells. Notes on the study in general: To unstimulated subsets, only a minor fraction of alloreactive clones could be mapped. About 75-95% of proliferating CD4+ or CD8+ clones had no assignable naive or memory phenotype.

Assay: immunoSEQ multiplex PCR; the TCRdb copy retains only in-frame clones and omits some. The table includes approximately 100,000 clones, 91% detected once. V gave up 1 base and J gave up 2 bases, with 0 bases separating them. CDR3 size: 11 residues. Germline CDR1 is SGHRS and CDR2 is YFSETQ. Comment on this clone: The antigen remains unidentified. Other DNA sequences within the sample encode an identical CDR3.

The V call is TRBV5-1, the J call TRBJ2-5; no definite D call. The sequenced material came from CD4+ T cells sorted from blood. The receptor was isolated from a human donor in good health. Some clones in this sample may be carry-over from other donors' samples. Written as DNA, the CDR3 is TGCGCCAGCAGCTTGCAAGAGACCCAGTACTTC. It is translated as CASSLQETQYF.